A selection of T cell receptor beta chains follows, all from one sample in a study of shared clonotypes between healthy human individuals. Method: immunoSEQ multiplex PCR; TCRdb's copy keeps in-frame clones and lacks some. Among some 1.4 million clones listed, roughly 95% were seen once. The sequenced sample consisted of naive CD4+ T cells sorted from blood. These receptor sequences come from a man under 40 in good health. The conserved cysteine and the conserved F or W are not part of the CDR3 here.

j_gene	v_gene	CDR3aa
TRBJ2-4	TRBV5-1	ASSLEIDRTVAKNIQY
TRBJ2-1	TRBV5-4	ASSLRTSNEQF
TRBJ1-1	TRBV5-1	ASSSRGQGNTEAF
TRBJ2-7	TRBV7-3	ASSPSPGEQY
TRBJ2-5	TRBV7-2	ASSLEAETQY
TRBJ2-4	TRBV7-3	ASSLDRNLAKNIQY
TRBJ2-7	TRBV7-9	ASSLIGRGVYEQY
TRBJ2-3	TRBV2	ASSELTRSTDTQY
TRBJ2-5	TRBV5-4	ASSLVGRASGQETQY
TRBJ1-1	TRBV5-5	ASSLDSGTEAF
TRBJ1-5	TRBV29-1	SVGNQGNQPQH
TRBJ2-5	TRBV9	ASSVGLAGTETQY
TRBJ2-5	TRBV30	AWSSTSPYQETQY
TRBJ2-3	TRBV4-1	ASSQTSTGSTQY
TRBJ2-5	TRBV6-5	ASPRGQETQY
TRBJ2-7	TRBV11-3	ASNPPDGRTSYEQY
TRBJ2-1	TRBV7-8	ASSPRTSGSFSYNEQF
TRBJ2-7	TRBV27	ASKFSAGRSEQY
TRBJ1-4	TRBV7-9	ASSSEGALGEKLF
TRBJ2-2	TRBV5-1	ASRESGETGELF
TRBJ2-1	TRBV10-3	AILATSGSSYNEQF
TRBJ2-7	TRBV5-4	ASSLGSAYEQY
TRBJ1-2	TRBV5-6	ASSLFYRELNT
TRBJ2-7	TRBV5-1	ASSLSAGTAAIYYEQY
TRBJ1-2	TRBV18	ASSPSRVNYGYT
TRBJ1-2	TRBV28	ASSPDAYGYT
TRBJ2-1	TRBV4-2	ASSQGAVGPYNEQF
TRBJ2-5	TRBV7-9	ALGGQETQY
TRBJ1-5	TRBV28	ASSLWDRGGNQPQH
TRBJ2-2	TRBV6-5	ASAEVTGELF
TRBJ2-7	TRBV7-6	ASSVRGGRVDRSYEQY
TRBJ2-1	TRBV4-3	ASSQRSGPLGNEQF
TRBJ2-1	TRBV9	ASSVGTKYNEQF
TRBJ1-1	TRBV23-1	ASSQWKAF
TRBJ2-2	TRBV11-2	ASSLVPSGSTGELF
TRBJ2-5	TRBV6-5	ASSRDGPETQY
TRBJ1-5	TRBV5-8	ASTEMGRRSYNQPQH
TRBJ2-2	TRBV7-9	ASSQGQLTGELF
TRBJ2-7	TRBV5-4	ASSPSGVWEQY
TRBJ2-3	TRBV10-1	ASSVERATDTQY
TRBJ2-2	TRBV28	ASSLALGAQDTGELF